This TCR beta chain was obtained from a study of fetal regulatory T cell absence and autoimmunity. Study context: Exocrine pancreas autoimmunity occurred in IPEX patients lacking clinical diabetes.

The protocol was immunoSEQ multiplex PCR, while the TCRdb copy is restricted to in-frame clones and leaves out a portion. The sample has 95,000 or so clones; more than 70% are singletons. Germline loops: CDR1 LGHNA, CDR2 YNFKEQ. The CDR3 extends over 14 amino acids. V was shortened by 0 bases and J by 8 bases, with 13 bases between the two germline ends. Study-level findings and limits: Pancreas and cord blood did not differ much in TRB family usage. Some top pancreas TCR clones were over 85-fold enriched versus cord blood. Antigen-driven pancreatic autoimmunity before birth in IPEX was inferred from oligoclonal enrichment.

Regarding this clone: Its target is not known.

The rearrangement uses TRBV4-2 and TRBJ1-2, with unresolved D. Sequenced input: pancreas tissue. The source of this sequence is a male donor with IPEX syndrome. CDR3 in amino acids: CASSQDLKGKGYTF. The DNA of the CDR3 is TGTGCCAGCAGCCAAGATCTCAAAGGGAAAGGCTACACCTTC.